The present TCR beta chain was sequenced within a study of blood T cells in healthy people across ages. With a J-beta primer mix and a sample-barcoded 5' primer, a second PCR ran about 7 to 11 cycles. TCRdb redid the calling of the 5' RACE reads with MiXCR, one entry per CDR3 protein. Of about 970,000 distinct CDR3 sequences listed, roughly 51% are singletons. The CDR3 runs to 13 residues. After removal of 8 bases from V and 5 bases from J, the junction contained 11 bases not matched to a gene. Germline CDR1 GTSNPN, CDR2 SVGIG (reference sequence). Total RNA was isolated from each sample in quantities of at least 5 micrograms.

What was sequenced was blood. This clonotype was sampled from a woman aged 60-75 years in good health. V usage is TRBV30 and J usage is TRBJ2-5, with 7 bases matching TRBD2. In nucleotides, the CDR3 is TGTGCCCTAGATGGGAGGGCGTGGGAGACCCAGTACTTC. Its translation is CALDGRAWETQYF.